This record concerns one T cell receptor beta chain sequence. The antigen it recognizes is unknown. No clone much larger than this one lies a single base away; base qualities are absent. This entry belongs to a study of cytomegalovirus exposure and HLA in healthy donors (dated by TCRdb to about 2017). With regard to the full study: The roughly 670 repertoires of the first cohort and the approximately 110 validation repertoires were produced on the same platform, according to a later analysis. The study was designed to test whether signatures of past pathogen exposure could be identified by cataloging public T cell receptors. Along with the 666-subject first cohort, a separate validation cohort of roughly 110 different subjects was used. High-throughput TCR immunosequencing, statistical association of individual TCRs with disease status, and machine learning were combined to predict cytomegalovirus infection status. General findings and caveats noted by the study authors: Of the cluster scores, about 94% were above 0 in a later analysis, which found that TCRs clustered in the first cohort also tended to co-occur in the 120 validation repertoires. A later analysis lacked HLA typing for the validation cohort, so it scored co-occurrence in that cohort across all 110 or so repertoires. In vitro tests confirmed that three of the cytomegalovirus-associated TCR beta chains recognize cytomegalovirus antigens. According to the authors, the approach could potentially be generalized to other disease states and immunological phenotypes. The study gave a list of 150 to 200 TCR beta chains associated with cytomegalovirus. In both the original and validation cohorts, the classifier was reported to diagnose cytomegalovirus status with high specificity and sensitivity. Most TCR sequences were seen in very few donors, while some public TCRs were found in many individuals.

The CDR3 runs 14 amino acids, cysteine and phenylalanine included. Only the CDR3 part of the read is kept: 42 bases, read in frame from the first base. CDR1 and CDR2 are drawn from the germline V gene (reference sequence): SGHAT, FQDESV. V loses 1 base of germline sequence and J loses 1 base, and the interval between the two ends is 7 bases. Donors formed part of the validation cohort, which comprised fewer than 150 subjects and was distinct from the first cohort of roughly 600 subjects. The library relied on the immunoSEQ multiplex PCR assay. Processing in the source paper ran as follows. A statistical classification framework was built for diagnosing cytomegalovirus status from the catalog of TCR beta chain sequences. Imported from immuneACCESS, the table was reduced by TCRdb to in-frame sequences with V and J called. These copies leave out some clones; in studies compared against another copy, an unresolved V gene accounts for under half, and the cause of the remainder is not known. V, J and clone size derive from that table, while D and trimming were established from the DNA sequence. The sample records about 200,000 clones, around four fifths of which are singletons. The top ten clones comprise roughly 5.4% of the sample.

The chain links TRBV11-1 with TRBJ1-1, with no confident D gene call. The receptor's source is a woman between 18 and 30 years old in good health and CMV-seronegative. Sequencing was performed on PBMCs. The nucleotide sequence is TGTGCCAGCAGCTTAGGTAACAGGAACACTGAAGCTTTCTTT. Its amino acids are CASSLGNRNTEAFF.